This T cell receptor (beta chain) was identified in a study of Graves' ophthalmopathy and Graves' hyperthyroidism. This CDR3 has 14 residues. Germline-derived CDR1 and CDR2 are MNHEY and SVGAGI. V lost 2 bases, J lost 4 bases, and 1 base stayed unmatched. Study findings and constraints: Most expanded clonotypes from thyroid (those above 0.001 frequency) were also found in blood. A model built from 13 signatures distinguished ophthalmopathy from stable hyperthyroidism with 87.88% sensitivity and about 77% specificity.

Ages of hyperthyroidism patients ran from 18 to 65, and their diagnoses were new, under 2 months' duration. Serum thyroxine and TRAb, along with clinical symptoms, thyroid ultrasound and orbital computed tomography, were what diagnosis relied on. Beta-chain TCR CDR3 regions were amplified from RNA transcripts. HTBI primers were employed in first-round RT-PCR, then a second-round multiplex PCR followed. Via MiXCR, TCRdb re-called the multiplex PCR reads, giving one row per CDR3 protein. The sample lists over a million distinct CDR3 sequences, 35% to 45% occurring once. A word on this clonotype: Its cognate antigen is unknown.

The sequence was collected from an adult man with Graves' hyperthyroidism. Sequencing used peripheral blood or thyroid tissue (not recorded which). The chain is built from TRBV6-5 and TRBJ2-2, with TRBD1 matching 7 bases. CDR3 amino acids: CASSYRGLTGELFF. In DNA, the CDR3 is TGTGCCAGCAGTTACAGGGGGCTCACCGGGGAGCTGTTTTTT.